This paragraph covers one T cell receptor beta chain sequence. Its matching antigen is unknown. This entry comes from a study of vaccination effects on CD4 cells after COVID-19. About the study: As their vaccination, participants received two doses of either BNT162b2 or mRNA-1273.

Sequencing was performed with immunoSEQ multiplex PCR; in TCRdb, only in-frame clones are kept and a portion is missing. The sample has 25,000 to 30,000 clones; 50% to 70% are singletons. CDR1 is SGHDT and CDR2 is YYEEEE in the germline V gene. The CDR3 loop spans 13 amino acids. Deletions cut 3 bases from V and 3 bases from J, with 10 bases between. At the end of about ten days of culture, CD4+ T cells were isolated. Absence of prior SARS-CoV-2 infection characterized the vaccine recipients, who showed negative nucleocapsid antibodies. Cells had half their medium changed to IL-2 medium on days 3 and 7.

The chain is built from TRBV5-6 and TRBJ2-7; D not resolved. Sequences were derived from CD4+ T cells from PBMCs cultured without peptide, sampled before COVID-19 vaccination. This sequence originates from a human donor who received a COVID-19 vaccine. The CDR3 region is CASSSPQDYEQYF. DNA for the CDR3: TGTGCCAGCAGCTCCCCTCAGGACTACGAGCAGTACTTC.